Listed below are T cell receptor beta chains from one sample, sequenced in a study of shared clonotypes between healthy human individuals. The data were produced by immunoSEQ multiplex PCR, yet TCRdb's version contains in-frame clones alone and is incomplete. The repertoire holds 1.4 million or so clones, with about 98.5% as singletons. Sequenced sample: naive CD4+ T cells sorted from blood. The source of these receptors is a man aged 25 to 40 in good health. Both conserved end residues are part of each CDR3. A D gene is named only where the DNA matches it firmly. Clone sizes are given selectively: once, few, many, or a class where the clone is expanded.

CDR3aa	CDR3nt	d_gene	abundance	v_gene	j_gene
CASSSIRSYEQYF	TGTGCCAGCAGCTCAATTCGGAGCTACGAGCAGTACTTC	NA	NA	TRBV7-9	TRBJ2-7
CASSWGLAHTYEQYF	TGTGCCAGCAGCTGGGGACTAGCGCACACCTACGAGCAGTACTTC	TRBD2	NA	TRBV7-2	TRBJ2-7
CASSWSPAEDSKRDF	TGCGCCAGCAGCTGGTCTCCAGCGGAGGACAGCAAAAGGGACTTC	NA	NA	TRBV5-1	TRBJ2-5
CATRLAGTYEQYF	TGTGCCACTCGACTAGCGGGAACCTACGAGCAGTACTTC	TRBD2	once	TRBV6-5	TRBJ2-7
CASRRKRDFDNEQFF	TGTGCCAGCAGACGAAAGCGGGACTTCGACAATGAGCAGTTCTTC	TRBD2	NA	TRBV27	TRBJ2-1
CASSSGTGGSSSGELFF	TGTGCCAGCTCATCCGGGACAGGGGGCTCGTCGTCCGGGGAGCTGTTTTTT	TRBD1	NA	TRBV18	TRBJ2-2
CASSLRDRGRDEQYF	TGCGCCAGCAGCTTGCGAGACAGGGGTAGGGACGAGCAGTACTTC	TRBD1	NA	TRBV5-1	TRBJ2-7
CAITDPPKYEQYF	TGTGCCATCACCGACCCTCCCAAATACGAGCAGTACTTC	NA	NA	TRBV10-3	TRBJ2-7
CASRTPLGTQGTRRTEAFF	TGTGCCAGCAGGACCCCCCTCGGGACCCAAGGAACTAGGCGGACTGAAGCTTTCTTT	NA	NA	TRBV7-8	TRBJ1-1
CASTVGTDFRPEAFF	TGTGCCAGCACCGTCGGGACGGACTTTCGCCCTGAAGCTTTCTTT	NA	NA	TRBV2	TRBJ1-1
CASSFHITDTQYF	TGCGCCAGCAGCTTTCATATCACAGATACGCAGTATTTT	NA	NA	TRBV5-1	TRBJ2-3
CASSQGQGTDTQYF	TGTGCCAGCAGCCAGGGACAGGGGACGGATACGCAGTATTTT	TRBD1	NA	TRBV5-5	TRBJ2-3
CASSLGNTIYF	TGTGCCAGCAGCTTAGGTAACACCATATATTTT	NA	NA	TRBV7-9	TRBJ1-3
CASSVDSEGSEQFF	TGTGCCAGCAGCGTAGACTCGGAGGGCAGTGAGCAGTTCTTC	NA	NA	TRBV9	TRBJ2-1
CASSPLVTGLAGYEQYF	TGTGCCAGCAGCCCCCTTGTCACGGGACTAGCGGGATACGAGCAGTACTTC	TRBD2	NA	TRBV5-7	TRBJ2-7
CASSGGQFSNQPQHF	TGTGCCAGCAGTGGGGGACAATTTAGCAATCAGCCCCAGCATTTT	NA	NA	TRBV28	TRBJ1-5
CAISFSLGTGIETQYF	TGTGCCATCAGTTTTTCATTGGGGACAGGGATCGAGACCCAGTACTTC	TRBD1	once	TRBV10-3	TRBJ2-5
CASSLSETNTGELFF	TGTGCCAGCAGTCTTAGCGAAACGAACACCGGGGAGCTGTTTTTT	NA	NA	TRBV28	TRBJ2-2
CASSSGTGMNTEAFF	TGCGCCAGCAGCTCCGGGACAGGGATGAACACTGAAGCTTTCTTT	TRBD1	NA	TRBV5-1	TRBJ1-1
CASSLGRTNNEQFF	TGTGCCAGCAGCTTGGGGCGGACTAACAATGAGCAGTTCTTC	NA	NA	TRBV7-3	TRBJ2-1
CASSLEGGSYEQYF	TGCGCCAGCAGCTTGGAGGGGGGCTCCTACGAGCAGTACTTC	NA	NA	TRBV5-1	TRBJ2-7
CASRQTSGYSYEQYF	TGTGCCAGCAGACAGACTAGCGGTTACTCCTACGAGCAGTACTTC	TRBD2	NA	TRBV6-1	TRBJ2-7
CASTTESPGELFF	TGTGCCAGCACAACCGAGTCCCCCGGGGAGCTGTTTTTT	NA	NA	TRBV7-2	TRBJ2-2
CASSLGQGPTGELFF	TGTGCCAGCAGCTTAGGGCAGGGGCCCACCGGGGAGCTGTTTTTT	NA	NA	TRBV7-9	TRBJ2-2
CATSRRGLAGQETQYF	TGTGCCACCAGCAGACGCGGACTAGCGGGACAAGAGACCCAGTACTTC	TRBD2	NA	TRBV15	TRBJ2-5
CASSLGTSGRASYNEQFF	TGTGCCAGCAGTTTAGGGACTAGCGGGAGGGCCTCCTACAATGAGCAGTTCTTC	TRBD2	NA	TRBV27	TRBJ2-1
CAWRGRTSGRRDEQYF	TGTGCCTGGAGAGGGAGGACTAGCGGGAGGCGCGACGAGCAGTACTTC	TRBD2	NA	TRBV30	TRBJ2-7
CASSATPSPGNTIYF	TGTGCCAGCAGCGCGACACCATCCCCTGGAAACACCATATATTTT	NA	NA	TRBV9	TRBJ1-3
CASSSQGRDYGYTF	TGTGCCAGTAGCTCCCAGGGCAGGGACTATGGCTACACCTTC	NA	NA	TRBV19	TRBJ1-2
CASSLTGGFEQFF	TGTGCCAGCAGTTTGACGGGAGGATTTGAGCAGTTCTTC	TRBD2	NA	TRBV28	TRBJ2-1
CASSLFRASDFTNEKLFF	TGTGCCAGCAGCTTATTTAGGGCCAGCGATTTTACTAATGAAAAACTGTTTTTT	NA	NA	TRBV11-2	TRBJ1-4
CASSPIGGSGLPDTQYF	TGTGCCAGCTCCCCTATAGGGGGATCCGGCCTCCCAGATACGCAGTATTTT	NA	NA	TRBV18	TRBJ2-3
CASGTSGYTDTQYF	TGTGCCAGCGGGACTAGCGGTTACACAGATACGCAGTATTTT	TRBD2	NA	TRBV9	TRBJ2-3
CASSWGTGNGNTIYF	TGTGCCAGCTCATGGGGGACGGGGAACGGAAACACCATATATTTT	NA	once	TRBV18	TRBJ1-3
CASSFVTSGTYNEQFF	TGTGCCAGCAGCTTCGTGACTAGCGGGACCTACAATGAGCAGTTCTTC	TRBD2	NA	TRBV7-2	TRBJ2-1
CASTKDRGTEAFF	TGCGCCAGCACCAAAGACAGGGGAACTGAAGCTTTCTTT	TRBD1	NA	TRBV5-1	TRBJ1-1
CASSQRGTSYNEQFF	TGCGCCAGCAGCCAAAGAGGGACTTCCTACAATGAGCAGTTCTTC	NA	once	TRBV4-3	TRBJ2-1
CASSEFGAPVYGYTF	TGTGCCAGCAGTGAATTCGGGGCGCCCGTCTATGGCTACACCTTC	NA	NA	TRBV6-1	TRBJ1-2
CASSLGSNRGTDTQYF	TGTGCCAGCAGCTTGGGTTCAAACAGGGGGACAGATACGCAGTATTTT	TRBD1	NA	TRBV5-8	TRBJ2-3
CASSKLAGVVADTQYF	TGTGCCAGCAGCAAGCTAGCGGGAGTGGTCGCAGATACGCAGTATTTT	TRBD2	NA	TRBV7-9	TRBJ2-3
CASSSRGHDNEQFF	TGTGCCAGCAGCTCCCGGGGGCATGACAATGAGCAGTTCTTC	NA	NA	TRBV7-3	TRBJ2-1
CASSRRGPRGEKLFF	TGTGCCAGCAGCCGGAGGGGACCCAGGGGTGAAAAACTGTTTTTT	NA	NA	TRBV14	TRBJ1-4
CASTGSHMTGELFF	TGTGCCAGCACCGGGAGTCACATGACCGGGGAGCTGTTTTTT	NA	once	TRBV14	TRBJ2-2
CASSVTGTSDYNEQFF	TGTGCCAGCAGCGTTACCGGGACTAGCGATTACAATGAGCAGTTCTTC	TRBD2	NA	TRBV9	TRBJ2-1
CASSDRRGLPGANVLTF	TGTGCCAGCAGCGACCGCAGGGGCCTGCCTGGGGCCAACGTCCTGACTTTC	NA	NA	TRBV9	TRBJ2-6